The 18 T cell receptor beta chains given below trace back to one sample, sequenced in a study of blood T cell repertoires in COVID-19. Assay: immunoSEQ multiplex PCR; the TCRdb copy retains only in-frame clones and omits some. The data hold around 150,000 clones, with 70% to 80% observed a single time. Sequenced input: peripheral blood. The source of these receptors is a man in his 60s with acute or convalescent COVID-19.

The V gene is TRBV9, the J gene TRBJ2-7, with TRBD1 as a possible D gene (6 bases). CDR3 length: 14 residues. V dropped 0 bases and J dropped 5 bases, with 12 bases sitting between them. Germline assignment: CDR1 SGDLS and CDR2 YYNGEE. The CDR3 DNA is TGTGCCAGCAGCGTAGGAGGGGGAAAGGACGAGCAGTACTTC. It yields the protein CASSVGGGKDEQYF.

The sample holds a few counts of this clone. The rearrangement joins TRBV5-1 to TRBJ2-1; tentative D call: TRBD2 (5 bases). CDR3 length equals 15 residues. Trimming left V 2 bases short and J 2 bases short, with 11 bases between. Germline V CDR1 and CDR2: SGHRS, YFSETQ. The CDR3 region has the DNA TGCGCCAGCAGCTTAGGCGGGCAAACCTACAATGAGCAGTTCTTC. Translation gives CASSLGGQTYNEQFF.

The chain combines TRBV28 with TRBJ1-4; TRBD1 might be the D (6 bases). The V end lost 5 bases, the J end lost 4 bases, and 11 bases lay between the germline ends. Germline V gene sequence: CDR1 MDHEN, CDR2 SYDVKM. The CDR3 loop spans 14 amino acids. The CDR3 is CASSDRFFNEKLFF. The CDR3 region has the DNA TGTGCCAGCAGTGACAGGTTCTTTAATGAAAAACTGTTTTTT.

The table lists this clone with a count of one. V is TRBV21-1 and J is TRBJ2-1; the tabulated D call, TRBD2, remains unverified against the DNA. TRBV21-1 is a known pseudogene. This CDR3 region has 16 residues. The CDR3 here is CASSSGGDRADNEQFF. In nucleotides, the CDR3 is TGTGCCAGCAGCTCCGGGGGGGACAGAGCCGACAATGAGCAGTTCTTC.

Comment on this clone: One end of the junction does not line up with germline, which may come from a read error. The chain employs TRBV9 and TRBJ1-2; TRBD1 matches 10 bases. The CDR3 is 14 residues long. From germline, CDR1 is SGDLS and CDR2 YYNGEE. Here the CDR3 reads CASSRDRGNDGYTF. The DNA of the CDR3 is TGTGCCAGCAGCCGGGACAGGGGTAACGATGGCTACACCTTC.

This chain uses TRBV4-1 with TRBJ1-2, with a weak D call TRBD1 (6 bases). The ends were cut back, 1 base at V and 5 bases at J, with 17 bases in the middle. There are 16 residues in the CDR3. The germline gives CDR1 MGHRA, CDR2 YSYEKL. CDR3 DNA sequence: TGCGCCAGCAGCCAAGGCATTGTGGACAGATCTTATGGCTACACCTTC. This sequence encodes CASSQGIVDRSYGYTF.

The rearrangement uses TRBV5-5 and TRBJ2-2, with TRBD1 matching 8 bases. CDR3 length: 19 amino acids. Germline V gene sequence: CDR1 SGHKS, CDR2 YYEKEE (reference sequence). The ends lost 4 bases at V and 5 bases at J; junction bases unmatched: 19. The CDR3 protein is CASSGSTRGRSYGTGELFF. CDR3 coding DNA: TGTGCCAGCAGCGGATCAACCAGGGGGCGCAGTTATGGGACCGGGGAGCTGTTTTTT.

The V and J genes are TRBV7-9 and TRBJ1-2, with TRBD1 matching 7 bases. V was pared by 5 bases and J by 7 bases, with 13 bases of the junction left unmatched. Per the germline V gene, CDR1 is SEHNR and CDR2 is FQNEAQ (reference sequence). The CDR3 is 15 residues long. CDR3 bases: TGTGCCAGCAGCCAGGCCGACAGGGTCGGGACTGGCTACACCTTC. Protein: CASSQADRVGTGYTF.

The chain combines TRBV9 with TRBJ2-7, with D perhaps TRBD1 (6 bases). The length of the CDR3 is 14 residues. Germline V gene sequence: CDR1 SGDLS, CDR2 YYNGEE. V was pared by 0 bases and J by 4 bases, with 11 bases between. DNA of the CDR3: TGTGCCAGCAGCGTAGATGACAGGTGGTACGAGCAGTACTTC. This codes for CASSVDDRWYEQYF.

The V gene is TRBV25-1, the J gene TRBJ2-7, with no clear D. V was pared by 5 bases and J by 2 bases, with 7 bases between. Germline CDR1 is MGHDK and CDR2 is SYGVNS. The CDR3 has 12 residues. For the CDR3, the DNA is TGTGCCAGCAGTCGCGCTGCCTACGAGCAGTACTTC. It translates to CASSRAAYEQYF.

The rearrangement uses TRBV5-1 and TRBJ1-6; 9 bases line up with TRBD1. The germline gives CDR1 SGHRS, CDR2 YFSETQ. The CDR3 is made up of 16 amino acids. Trimming at V came to 0 bases and at J to 10 bases, leaving 8 bases not matched to a gene. CDR3 nucleotide sequence: TGCGCCAGCAGCTTGGCCGGGACAGGGTATATCTCACCCCTCCACTTT. It specifies CASSLAGTGYISPLHF.

The chain has TRBV3-1 (or the pseudogene TRBV3-2) and TRBJ1-5, with TRBD1 matching 7 bases. V dropped 3 bases and J dropped 4; count of bases not matched to a gene: 6. The germline V gene has CDR1 LGHDT and CDR2 YNNKEL (reference sequence). There are 15 residues in the CDR3. CDR3 sequence reads: CASSQDPTGNQPQHF. CDR3 bases: TGTGCCAGCAGCCAGGACCCGACAGGGAATCAGCCCCAGCATTTT.

This clone showed up just once. The chain is built from TRBV7-9 and TRBJ2-4; 11 nucleotides line up with TRBD1. Germline CDR1 reads SEHNR; CDR2 reads FQNEAQ (reference sequence). The CDR3 is 18 amino acids. V lost 3 bases and J lost 2; bases outside the gene matches: 9. DNA of the CDR3: TGTGCCAGCAGCTTGCCGGGACAGGGGGGAATACCCAAAAACATTCAGTACTTC. It translates to CASSLPGQGGIPKNIQYF.

V usage is TRBV29-1 and J usage is TRBJ1-2, with a tentative D call TRBD1 (5 bases). Per germline, CDR1 SQVTM and CDR2 ANQGSEA. The CDR3 totals 13 residues. V was pared by 5 bases and J by 2 bases, with 12 bases between. The CDR3 DNA sequence: TGCAGCGTTAGGGACTCCTCAAACTATGGCTACACCTTC. It encodes CSVRDSSNYGYTF.

The V gene is TRBV10-2, the J gene TRBJ1-1; D gene uncertain. The CDR3 has 12 amino acids. The V gene's germline CDR1 is WSHSY and CDR2 SAAADI. Between the trimmed V and J ends, which lost 5 bases and 0 bases, there was a span of 4 bases. CDR3 DNA: TGCGCCAGCAGTAATATGAACACTGAAGCTTTCTTT. Protein product: CASSNMNTEAFF.

The chain uses TRBV6-5 and TRBJ2-7; 11 positions agree with TRBD2. CDR1 MNHEY and CDR2 SVGAGI come from the germline V gene. Losses at the gene ends were 4 bases for V and 2 bases for J; bases not matched to a gene: 1. This CDR3 region has 14 residues. Here the CDR3 reads CASSLAGGPYEQYF. The CDR3 bases are TGTGCCAGCAGTTTAGCGGGGGGGCCCTACGAGCAGTACTTC.

This sequence joins TRBV5-6 and TRBJ2-7; TRBD1 is a possible D gene (7 bases). This CDR3 has 15 amino acids. V lost 2 bases, J lost 7 bases, and 19 bases lay in between. Germline V gives CDR1 SGHDT, CDR2 YYEEEE. The CDR3 nucleotides are TGTGCCAGCAGCTTATGGCGGGACAGCATTCCGGAGCAGTACTTC. It translates to CASSLWRDSIPEQYF.

In nucleotides, the CDR3 is TGCGCCAGCAGCCAAGATTGGGGCTCTGGCTACACCTTC. Translation gives CASSQDWGSGYTF. This sequence joins TRBV4-1 and TRBJ1-2, with D perhaps matching TRBD1 (5 bases). Germline-derived CDR1 and CDR2 are MGHRA and YSYEKL. This CDR3 spans 13 amino acids. Trimming cost V 0 bases and J 7 bases, with 9 bases left between them.